This is a list of T cell receptor beta chains from one sample in a study of OX40 agonist ivuxolimab in advanced cancers. Measured with immunoSEQ multiplex PCR; TCRdb has only the in-frame clones, and not every one. The table records about 18,000 clones, over 75% of them present only once. Specimen: CD4+ or CD8+ T cells sorted from blood, collected in a trial of the OX40 agonist ivuxolimab. The source of these receptors is an adult with an advanced solid tumor such as melanoma, head and neck, liver or kidney cancer. CDR3s include the opening cysteine and the closing phenylalanine or tryptophan. A D gene is named only where the DNA matches it firmly. Where a row states a size, it is once, few, many or the class of an expanded clone; other rows omit it.

j_gene: TRBJ2-7
len: 16
v_gene: TRBV28
d_gene: -
abundance: medium-sized
CDR3aa: CASSTGWDLDSYEQYF
CDR3nt: TGTGCCAGCAGTACAGGATGGGACCTAGATTCCTACGAGCAGTACTTC

j_gene: TRBJ1-2
len: 13
v_gene: TRBV7-9
d_gene: -
abundance: few
CDR3aa: CASSLGMGNGYTF
CDR3nt: TGTGCCAGCAGCTTAGGTATGGGGAATGGCTACACCTTC

j_gene: TRBJ2-7
len: 16
v_gene: TRBV4-1
d_gene: TRBD2
abundance: -
CDR3aa: CASSQDLASGRREQYF
CDR3nt: TGCGCCAGCAGCCAAGATCTGGCTAGCGGGAGGAGAGAGCAGTACTTC

j_gene: TRBJ2-2
len: 14
v_gene: TRBV19
d_gene: TRBD2
abundance: -
CDR3aa: CASSWSSGAGELFF
CDR3nt: TGTGCCAGTAGTTGGTCTAGCGGGGCCGGGGAGCTGTTTTTT

j_gene: TRBJ2-2
len: 19
v_gene: TRBV7-2
d_gene: -
abundance: once
CDR3aa: CASSLALNRGSANTGELFF
CDR3nt: TGTGCCAGCAGCTTAGCGCTAAACCGGGGGTCCGCGAACACCGGGGAGCTGTTTTTT

j_gene: TRBJ2-7
len: 16
v_gene: TRBV5-4
d_gene: -
abundance: once
CDR3aa: CASSQDRLAGTYEQYF
CDR3nt: TGCGCCAGCAGCCAAGATCGGTTGGCGGGAACCTACGAGCAGTACTTC

j_gene: TRBJ2-5
len: 14
v_gene: TRBV7-8
d_gene: -
abundance: -
CDR3aa: CASSFGQFRETQYF
CDR3nt: TGTGCCAGCAGCTTTGGACAGTTTCGGGAGACCCAGTACTTC

j_gene: TRBJ2-1
len: 14
v_gene: TRBV7-9
d_gene: TRBD1
abundance: -
CDR3aa: CASSGTGGWNEQFF
CDR3nt: TGTGCCAGCAGCGGCACAGGGGGGTGGAATGAGCAGTTCTTC

j_gene: TRBJ2-7
len: 15
v_gene: TRBV4-1
d_gene: -
abundance: once
CDR3aa: CASSQLDGGPYEQYF
CDR3nt: TGCGCCAGCAGCCAATTGGACGGAGGGCCGTACGAGCAGTACTTC

j_gene: TRBJ1-1
len: 15
v_gene: TRBV11-3
d_gene: -
abundance: -
CDR3aa: CASSLQQVVNTEAFF
CDR3nt: TGTGCCAGCAGCTTACAACAGGTGGTTAACACTGAAGCTTTCTTT

j_gene: TRBJ1-1
len: 15
v_gene: TRBV28
d_gene: TRBD1
abundance: -
CDR3aa: CASSYLTGLDTEAFF
CDR3nt: TGTGCCAGCAGTTACCTGACAGGGCTTGACACTGAAGCTTTCTTT

j_gene: TRBJ2-7
len: 16
v_gene: TRBV27
d_gene: -
abundance: -
CDR3aa: CASSPLLTGEGYEQYF
CDR3nt: TGTGCCAGCAGTCCCCTCCTGACGGGAGAGGGGTACGAGCAGTACTTC

j_gene: TRBJ1-5
len: 16
v_gene: TRBV7-9
d_gene: -
abundance: -
CDR3aa: CASSLGGRESNQPQHF
CDR3nt: TGTGCCAGCAGCTTAGGAGGCAGGGAGAGCAATCAGCCCCAGCATTTT

j_gene: TRBJ2-1
len: 14
v_gene: TRBV30
d_gene: TRBD1
abundance: once
CDR3aa: CAWSVGQGYNEQFF
CDR3nt: TGTGCCTGGAGTGTGGGACAGGGGTACAATGAGCAGTTCTTC

j_gene: TRBJ2-6
len: 13
v_gene: TRBV29-1
d_gene: -
abundance: once
CDR3aa: CSVTGSGANVLTF
CDR3nt: TGCAGCGTGACAGGCTCTGGGGCCAACGTCCTGACTTTC

j_gene: TRBJ2-3
len: 14
v_gene: TRBV27
d_gene: TRBD2
abundance: -
CDR3aa: CASSWEGGTDTQYF
CDR3nt: TGTGCCAGCAGCTGGGAGGGAGGCACAGATACGCAGTATTTT

j_gene: TRBJ2-1
len: 15
v_gene: TRBV7-2
d_gene: -
abundance: -
CDR3aa: CASSRDRGLGNEQFF
CDR3nt: TGTGCCAGCAGCCGAGATCGCGGGCTCGGGAATGAGCAGTTCTTC

j_gene: TRBJ2-1
len: 14
v_gene: TRBV19
d_gene: TRBD2
abundance: -
CDR3aa: CASSILTTSGEQFF
CDR3nt: TGTGCCAGTAGTATTTTAACGACTAGCGGTGAGCAGTTCTTC

j_gene: TRBJ2-1
len: 14
v_gene: TRBV7-2
d_gene: -
abundance: -
CDR3aa: CASSLEGHYNEQFF
CDR3nt: TGTGCCAGCAGCTTAGAAGGCCACTACAATGAGCAGTTCTTC

j_gene: TRBJ1-2
len: 14
v_gene: TRBV4-2
d_gene: TRBD1
abundance: -
CDR3aa: CASSETGGNYGYTF
CDR3nt: TGTGCCAGCAGCGAGACAGGGGGGAACTATGGCTACACCTTC

j_gene: TRBJ2-1
len: 14
v_gene: TRBV19
d_gene: -
abundance: -
CDR3aa: CASSMTLEYNEQFF
CDR3nt: TGTGCCAGTAGTATGACGTTGGAATACAATGAGCAGTTCTTC

j_gene: TRBJ1-1
len: 15
v_gene: TRBV2
d_gene: -
abundance: -
CDR3aa: CASVSGGVMNTEAFF
CDR3nt: TGTGCCAGCGTATCCGGGGGGGTAATGAACACTGAAGCTTTCTTT

j_gene: TRBJ1-1
len: 14
v_gene: TRBV19
d_gene: -
abundance: -
CDR3aa: CATAKGTSGTEAFF
CDR3nt: TGTGCCACTGCTAAGGGCACGTCGGGCACTGAAGCTTTCTTT

j_gene: TRBJ2-3
len: 13
v_gene: TRBV11-2
d_gene: -
abundance: -
CDR3aa: CASSLSSVDTQYF
CDR3nt: TGTGCCAGCAGCTTATCTAGCGTAGATACGCAGTATTTT

j_gene: TRBJ2-7
len: 18
v_gene: TRBV7-9
d_gene: TRBD1
abundance: -
CDR3aa: CASSPGQGVVSLPYEQYF
CDR3nt: TGTGCCAGCAGCCCGGGACAGGGGGTCGTTTCTCTCCCCTACGAGCAGTACTTC

j_gene: TRBJ2-2
len: 14
v_gene: TRBV5-1
d_gene: -
abundance: -
CDR3aa: CASSFTGGTGELFF
CDR3nt: TGCGCCAGCAGCTTCACTGGGGGGACCGGGGAGCTGTTTTTT

j_gene: TRBJ1-1
len: 16
v_gene: TRBV5-5
d_gene: -
abundance: -
CDR3aa: CASSLSKDYRYTEAFF
CDR3nt: TGTGCCAGCAGCTTGAGTAAGGATTATCGGTACACTGAAGCTTTCTTT

j_gene: TRBJ2-2
len: 15
v_gene: TRBV13
d_gene: TRBD1
abundance: -
CDR3aa: CASSTGQGGVGELFF
CDR3nt: TGTGCCAGCAGCACGGGACAGGGCGGTGTCGGGGAGCTGTTTTTT

j_gene: TRBJ2-1
len: 17
v_gene: TRBV27
d_gene: -
abundance: -
CDR3aa: CASSIRGGMSSYNEQFF
CDR3nt: TGTGCCAGCAGTATCCGAGGGGGAATGAGCTCCTACAATGAGCAGTTCTTC

j_gene: TRBJ2-1
len: 21
v_gene: TRBV7-8
d_gene: TRBD2
abundance: once
CDR3aa: CASSLGGWSLAGRGSYNEQFF
CDR3nt: TGTGCCAGCAGCTTAGGGGGGTGGAGTCTAGCGGGAAGGGGATCCTACAATGAGCAGTTCTTC

j_gene: TRBJ1-1
len: 12
v_gene: TRBV29-1
d_gene: -
abundance: -
CDR3aa: CSVEGNRVEAFF
CDR3nt: TGCAGCGTTGAGGGGAACAGAGTTGAAGCTTTCTTT

j_gene: TRBJ1-1
len: 12
v_gene: TRBV6-1
d_gene: -
abundance: -
CDR3aa: CASSQGYTEAFF
CDR3nt: TGTGCCAGCAGCCAGGGGTACACTGAAGCTTTCTTT

j_gene: TRBJ1-1
len: 11
v_gene: TRBV19
d_gene: -
abundance: -
CDR3aa: CASRKGAEAFF
CDR3nt: TGTGCCAGTCGAAAAGGGGCTGAAGCTTTCTTT

j_gene: TRBJ1-3
len: 15
v_gene: TRBV6-1
d_gene: TRBD1
abundance: -
CDR3aa: CASSEWTGSGNTIYF
CDR3nt: TGTGCCAGCAGTGAGTGGACAGGCTCTGGAAACACCATATATTTT

j_gene: TRBJ1-2
len: 16
v_gene: TRBV6-5
d_gene: TRBD1
abundance: -
CDR3aa: CASSYLRDSEEYGYTF
CDR3nt: TGTGCCAGCAGTTACCTCCGGGACAGTGAGGAATATGGCTACACCTTC

j_gene: TRBJ2-3
len: 14
v_gene: TRBV11-3
d_gene: -
abundance: -
CDR3aa: CASSLRGDQDTQYF
CDR3nt: TGTGCCAGCAGCTTAAGAGGAGACCAGGATACGCAGTATTTT

j_gene: TRBJ2-5
len: 13
v_gene: TRBV9
d_gene: -
abundance: -
CDR3aa: CASSVEGEETQYF
CDR3nt: TGTGCCAGCAGCGTAGAAGGGGAAGAGACCCAGTACTTC

j_gene: TRBJ2-1
len: 15
v_gene: TRBV27
d_gene: TRBD2
abundance: -
CDR3aa: CASSFGGREGNEQFF
CDR3nt: TGTGCCAGCAGTTTCGGCGGGAGAGAAGGCAATGAGCAGTTCTTC

j_gene: TRBJ2-1
len: 12
v_gene: TRBV5-1
d_gene: -
abundance: -
CDR3aa: CASSLAGLEQFF
CDR3nt: TGCGCCAGCAGCTTGGCGGGACTCGAGCAGTTCTTC

j_gene: TRBJ2-7
len: 15
v_gene: TRBV6-6
d_gene: -
abundance: -
CDR3aa: CASSIGGQQTYEQYF
CDR3nt: TGTGCCAGCAGTATTGGTGGACAGCAGACCTACGAGCAGTACTTC

j_gene: TRBJ1-2
len: 16
v_gene: TRBV29-1
d_gene: -
abundance: -
CDR3aa: CSVEDPAGQANYGYTF
CDR3nt: TGCAGCGTTGAAGATCCGGCAGGGCAAGCTAACTATGGCTACACCTTC

j_gene: TRBJ1-1
len: 13
v_gene: TRBV11-3
d_gene: -
abundance: -
CDR3aa: CASSWEPNTEAFF
CDR3nt: TGTGCCAGCAGCTGGGAGCCAAACACTGAAGCTTTCTTT

j_gene: TRBJ2-2
len: 14
v_gene: TRBV9
d_gene: -
abundance: -
CDR3aa: CASSPRGDAGELFF
CDR3nt: TGTGCCAGCAGCCCCCGGGGTGACGCCGGGGAGCTGTTTTTT

j_gene: TRBJ2-3
len: 17
v_gene: TRBV27
d_gene: TRBD1
abundance: -
CDR3aa: CASSLSGTVTSTDTQYF
CDR3nt: TGTGCCAGCAGTTTGTCCGGGACAGTCACTAGCACAGATACGCAGTATTTT